A single sample gave rise to the 24 T cell receptor beta chains below, sequenced in a study of human T cells and chemical hapten exposure. As for time point: healthy volunteer bleed at 2 weeks. Unseparated into fractions, whole blood served as the source from which total RNA was extracted. Via MiXCR, TCRdb re-called the RACE reads, giving one row per CDR3 protein. The sample includes around 130,000 distinct CDR3 sequences, approximately 9% of them seen just once. The sequenced material came from whole blood. All receptors derive from a male donor in good health. Some clones in this sample may be carry-over from other donors' samples.

Only a few counts were recorded for this clonotype. J is TRBJ1-3 and V is TRBV9, with D uncertain. There are 15 residues in the CDR3. The germline V gene encodes CDR1 SGDLS and CDR2 YYNGEE. The V end was cut by 0 bases, the J end by 0 bases, with 7 bases between. The CDR3 sequence: CASSVGRSSGNTIYF. The CDR3 region has the DNA TGTGCCAGCAGCGTAGGGCGGTCCTCTGGAAACACCATATATTTT.

The V gene is TRBV7-2, the J gene TRBJ2-5, with D possibly being TRBD2 (6 bases). The germline V and J ends were trimmed by 6 bases and 1 base, with 15 bases remaining between them. Looked up from germline, CDR1 is SGHTA and CDR2 is FQGNSA. The CDR3 sequence is 15 residues long. As DNA, the CDR3 is TGTGCCAGCAGACGTACATGGGGACTCCAAGAGACCCAGTACTTC. It encodes CASRRTWGLQETQYF. Using reference TRBV7-2 and TRBJ2-5 for the parts outside the CDR3, the full variable domain is GAGVSQSPSNKVTEKGKDVELRCDPISGHTALYWYRQSLGQGLEFLIYFQGNSAPDKSGLPSDRFSAERTGGSVSTLTIQRTQQEDSAVYLCASRRTWGLQETQYFGPGTRLLVL.

This clonotype was detected only a few times. The V call is TRBV12-5, the J call TRBJ1-3, with D possibly TRBD1 on 6 matching bases. This CDR3 has 16 residues. The germline CDR1 and CDR2 sequences are LGHNT and FRNRAP. The V gene lost 6 bases and the J gene lost 3 bases, with 18 bases spanning the gap. In nucleotides, the CDR3 is TGTGCTAGTGGCGACTGGACAGCCTTGATTGGAAACACCATATATTTT. Translating it yields CASGDWTALIGNTIYF.

Only a few counts were recorded for this clonotype. The chain carries TRBV18 and TRBJ2-2, with unresolved D. This CDR3 comprises 13 residues. Trimming took off 2 bases at V and 3 bases at J, with 4 bases between the two ends. CDR1 and CDR2 (germline): KGHSH, LQKENI. The CDR3 protein is CASSPYDTGELFF. The CDR3 DNA sequence: TGTGCCAGCTCACCATACGACACCGGGGAGCTGTTTTTT.

This clonotype came up a few times. The chain has TRBV6-1 and TRBJ1-2; TRBD1 is a possible D gene (6 bases). The CDR3 has 19 residues. V was clipped by 7 bases and J by 1 base, with 28 bases between them. The germline CDR1 and CDR2 sequences are MNHNS and SASEGT. The CDR3: CASTGVGGALPSFNYGYTF. CDR3 sequence (DNA): TGTGCCAGCACGGGAGTTGGGGGGGCATTACCATCCTTTAACTATGGCTACACCTTC.

The chain combines TRBV3-1 with TRBJ2-1; the match to TRBD2 covers 9 bases. CDR3 length: 15 residues. Germline V lookup: CDR1 LGHDT, CDR2 YNNKEL (reference sequence). V trimming: 4 bases; J trimming: 9 bases; junction bases outside the gene matches: 10. DNA of the CDR3: TGTGCCAGCAGCCCCCCGTCCAGCGGGAGGTCTGAGCAGTTCTTC. Translating it yields CASSPPSSGRSEQFF.

The gene calls are TRBV12-3 or TRBV12-4 and TRBJ1-1; TRBD1 agrees at 9 bases. V was pared by 7 bases and J by 4 bases, with 4 bases of the junction left unmatched. CDR3 size: 13 residues. DNA for the CDR3: TGTGCCAGCAACCCGACAGGGGGCACTGAAGCTTTCTTT. It specifies CASNPTGGTEAFF.

Only a few counts were recorded for this clonotype. The chain couples TRBV5-1 to TRBJ2-6; D unresolved. The CDR3 totals 16 residues. V was shortened by 0 bases and J by 0 bases, with 7 bases between the two germline ends. Germline V gives CDR1 SGHRS, CDR2 YFSETQ. The DNA of the CDR3 is TGCGCCAGCAGCTTGGGACGACCCTCTGGGGCCAACGTCCTGACTTTC. It translates to CASSLGRPSGANVLTF.

This clonotype was recorded many times. V is TRBV4-2 and J is TRBJ2-5; no definite D call. CDR3 length: 13 residues. Trimming stripped 2 bases from V and 5 bases from J, with 9 bases between. Germline V gives CDR1 LGHNA, CDR2 YNFKEQ. CDR3 in amino acids: CASSQTLEETQYF. CDR3 sequence (DNA): TGTGCCAGCAGCCAAACCCTAGAGGAGACCCAGTACTTC.

This clonotype has at least ten counts. V usage is TRBV6-5 and J usage is TRBJ2-1; 10 bases are a match to TRBD1. J gave up 6 bases and V 8 bases, and 7 bases lay outside the gene matches. This CDR3 comprises 14 residues. CDR1 MNHEY and CDR2 SVGAGI come from the germline V gene. CDR3 DNA: TGTGCCAGCCGAGGGACAGGGGACTTCAATGAGCAGTTCTTC. Its translation: CASRGTGDFNEQFF.

This chain joins TRBV27 and TRBJ2-1; 9 positions match TRBD1. V lost 4 bases, J lost 6 bases, and 10 bases stayed unmatched. CDR1 is MNHEY and CDR2 is SMNVEV in the germline V gene (reference sequence). This CDR3 has 16 residues. CDR3 amino acids: CASSYEQGARGNEQFF. The CDR3 DNA follows: TGTGCCAGCAGTTATGAACAGGGGGCGCGGGGCAATGAGCAGTTCTTC.

The rearrangement links TRBV12-3 or TRBV12-4 to TRBJ2-7; D may be TRBD2 (6 bases). The CDR3 totals 14 residues. Deletions cut 5 bases from V and 3 bases from J, with 14 bases between. The CDR3 reads CASSLQGLNYEQYF. The CDR3 DNA sequence: TGTGCCAGCAGTCTGCAGGGACTGAACTACGAGCAGTACTTC.

This clonotype was picked up many times. J is TRBJ2-7 and V is TRBV5-1; unclear D gene. In germline, CDR1 is SGHRS, CDR2 YFSETQ. The length of the CDR3 is 12 residues. Trimming removed 3 bases from V and 2 bases from J, with 6 bases in between. This chain's CDR3 is CASSSPAYEQYF. CDR3 bases: TGCGCCAGCAGCTCACCAGCCTACGAGCAGTACTTC.

This clonotype showed up just a few times. The chain uses TRBV6-2 or TRBV6-3 and TRBJ2-3, with TRBD2 identical over 8 bases. The CDR3 is 15 residues long. V shed 4 bases and J 12 bases; nucleotides not matched to a gene: 15. The germline gives CDR1 MNHEY, CDR2 SVGEGT. The CDR3 reads CASSFTGLAQYSQYF. The CDR3 nucleotides read TGTGCCAGCAGTTTCACAGGACTAGCCCAATATTCCCAGTATTTT.

This clonotype showed up just a few times. The V and J genes are TRBV20-1 and TRBJ2-2; D not certain. This CDR3 has 12 amino acids. Germline assignment: CDR1 DFQATT and CDR2 SNEGSKA (reference sequence). CDR3 residues: CGLWIDGGELFF. CDR3 nucleotides: TGCGGCCTTTGGATAGACGGGGGGGAGCTGTTTTTT.

The chain uses TRBV7-9 and TRBJ2-7; tentatively, D is TRBD1 or TRBD2 (6 bases each). This CDR3 comprises 15 residues. V was cut by 5 bases and J by 6 bases, with 20 bases left in between. The V gene's germline CDR1 is SEHNR and CDR2 FQNEAQ (reference sequence). The CDR3 protein is CASSQIKEGVVEQYF. As DNA, the CDR3 is TGTGCCAGCAGCCAAATTAAGGAGGGGGTGGTCGAGCAGTACTTC.

This clonotype has a count of ten or more. The chain joins TRBV27 to TRBJ2-7, with 11 nucleotides matching TRBD2. The J segment lost 3 bases and the V segment lost 3 bases, leaving 16 bases of the junction unmatched. Germline V gene sequence: CDR1 MNHEY, CDR2 SMNVEV (reference sequence). The CDR3 length is 19 residues. The CDR3 nucleotides are TGTGCCAGCAGTTTGCAGGGCCCCCACGGGACTAGCGGACTCTACGAGCAGTACTTC. As protein: CASSLQGPHGTSGLYEQYF.

This clonotype has only a few counts. This chain connects TRBV20-1 to TRBJ2-5, with D perhaps matching TRBD1 (5 bases). The V gene lost 1 base and the J gene lost 2 bases, with 8 bases spanning the gap. Germline CDR1 DFQATT, CDR2 SNEGSKA (reference sequence). The length of the CDR3 is 13 residues. DNA of the CDR3: TGCAGTGCTAGAGGGGGCGAACAAGAGACCCAGTACTTC. Translated, it gives CSARGGEQETQYF.

This chain uses TRBV6-2 or TRBV6-3 with TRBJ2-7; 8 bases agree with TRBD1. In germline, CDR1 is MNHEY, CDR2 SVGEGT. The CDR3 extends over 14 amino acids. V lost 6 bases, J lost 5 bases, and 9 bases stayed unmatched. Here the CDR3 reads CASRPTGARDEQYF. The CDR3 DNA reads TGTGCCAGCAGACCGACAGGGGCCCGGGACGAGCAGTACTTC.

This clonotype was picked up a small number of times. The V gene is TRBV27, the J gene TRBJ2-5, with D possibly being TRBD1 (5 bases). The CDR3 is 14 residues long. Trimming stripped 2 bases from V and 9 bases from J, with 16 bases between. CDR1 MNHEY and CDR2 SMNVEV come from the germline V gene (reference sequence). This CDR3 reads CASSLAGIREAQYF. As DNA, the CDR3 is TGTGCCAGCAGTTTAGCAGGGATAAGAGAAGCCCAGTACTTC.

The CDR3 coding sequence is TGTGCCACCAGCAGAGATAGGCCGAAATCTGGAAACACCATATATTTT. Residues: CATSRDRPKSGNTIYF. This chain connects TRBV15 to TRBJ1-3; unclear D gene. CDR3 length: 16 amino acids. V lost 0 bases and J 1 base, leaving 10 bases between the germline ends. Germline CDR1 and CDR2: LNHNV and YYDKDF (reference sequence).

The chain employs TRBV5-1 and TRBJ2-2; 7 nucleotides agree with TRBD1. CDR1 and CDR2 (germline): SGHRS, YFSETQ. V shed 3 bases, J shed 3 bases, and the junction held 2 bases outside the gene matches. The CDR3 spans 14 residues. For the CDR3, the DNA is TGCGCCAGCAGCTACGACAGGGACACCGGGGAGCTGTTTTTT. It is translated as CASSYDRDTGELFF.

This clonotype occurred many times. This sequence joins TRBV15 and TRBJ2-7; a possible D gene is TRBD2 (5 bases). CDR3 length: 15 residues. Germline CDR1 and CDR2: LNHNV and YYDKDF (reference sequence). Deletions cut 0 bases from V and 2 bases from J, with 11 bases between. In DNA, the CDR3 is TGTGCCACCAGCAGAGATGGCCGGGGTGCCTACGAGCAGTACTTC. It codes for CATSRDGRGAYEQYF.

This clonotype has a count of ten or more. J is TRBJ1-5 and V is TRBV7-9, with no clear D. Deletions cut 1 base from V and 3 bases from J, with 10 bases between. Germline lookup yields CDR1 SEHNR and CDR2 FQNEAQ (reference sequence). This CDR3 contains 15 residues. The CDR3 nucleotides are TGTGCCAGCAGCTTAGGTCCGGGATTCAATCAGCCCCAGCATTTT. Its translation is CASSLGPGFNQPQHF. Full variable domain (remainder filled in from reference TRBV7-9 and TRBJ1-5): DTGVSQNPRHKITKRGQNVTFRCDPISEHNRLYWYRQTLGQGPEFLTYFQNEAQLEKSRLLSDRFSAERPKGSFSTLEIQRTEQGDSAMYLCASSLGPGFNQPQHFGDGTRLSIL.